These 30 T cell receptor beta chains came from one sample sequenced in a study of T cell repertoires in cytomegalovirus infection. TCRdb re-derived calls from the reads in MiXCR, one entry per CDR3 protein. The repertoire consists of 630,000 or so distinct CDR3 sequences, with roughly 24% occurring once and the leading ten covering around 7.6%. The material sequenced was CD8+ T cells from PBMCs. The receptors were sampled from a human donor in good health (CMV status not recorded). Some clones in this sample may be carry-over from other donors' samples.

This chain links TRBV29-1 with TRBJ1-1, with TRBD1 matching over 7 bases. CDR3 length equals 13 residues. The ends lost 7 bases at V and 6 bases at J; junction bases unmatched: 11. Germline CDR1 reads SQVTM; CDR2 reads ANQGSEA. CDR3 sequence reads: CSAASPQGPEAFF. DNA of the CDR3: TGCAGCGCCGCGTCCCCACAGGGGCCTGAAGCTTTCTTT.

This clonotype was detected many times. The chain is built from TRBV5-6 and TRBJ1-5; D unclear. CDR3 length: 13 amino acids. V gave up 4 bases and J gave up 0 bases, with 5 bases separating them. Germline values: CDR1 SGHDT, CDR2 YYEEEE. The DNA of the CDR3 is TGTGCCAGCAGCGGAGGTAGCAATCAGCCCCAGCATTTT. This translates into CASSGGSNQPQHF.

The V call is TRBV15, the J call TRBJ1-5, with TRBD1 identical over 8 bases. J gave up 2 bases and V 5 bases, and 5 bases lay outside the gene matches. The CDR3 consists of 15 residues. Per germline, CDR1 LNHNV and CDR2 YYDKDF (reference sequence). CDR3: CATSEDRVGNQPQHF. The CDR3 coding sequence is TGTGCCACCAGCGAGGACAGGGTCGGCAATCAGCCCCAGCATTTT.

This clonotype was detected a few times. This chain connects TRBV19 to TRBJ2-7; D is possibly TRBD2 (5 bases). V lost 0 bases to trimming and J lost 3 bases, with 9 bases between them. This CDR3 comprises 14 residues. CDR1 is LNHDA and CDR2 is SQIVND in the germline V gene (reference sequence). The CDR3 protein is CASSIDPRDYEQYF. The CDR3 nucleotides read TGTGCCAGTAGTATAGACCCTCGGGACTACGAGCAGTACTTC.

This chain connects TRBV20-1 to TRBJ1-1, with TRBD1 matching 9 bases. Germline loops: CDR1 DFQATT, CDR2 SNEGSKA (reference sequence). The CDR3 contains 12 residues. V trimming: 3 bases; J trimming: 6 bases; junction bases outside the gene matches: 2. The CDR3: CSASTGGSEAFF. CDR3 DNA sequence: TGCAGTGCTAGCACAGGGGGCTCTGAAGCTTTCTTT.

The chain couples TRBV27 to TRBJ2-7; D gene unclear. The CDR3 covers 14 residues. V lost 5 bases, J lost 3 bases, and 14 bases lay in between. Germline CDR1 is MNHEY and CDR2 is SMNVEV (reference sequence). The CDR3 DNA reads TGTGCCAGCAGTCAAAGATTGGGGTACTACGAGCAGTACTTC. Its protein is CASSQRLGYYEQYF.

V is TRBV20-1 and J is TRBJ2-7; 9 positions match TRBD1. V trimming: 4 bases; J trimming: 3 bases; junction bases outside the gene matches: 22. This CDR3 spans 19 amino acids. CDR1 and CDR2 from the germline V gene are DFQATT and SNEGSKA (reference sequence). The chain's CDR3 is CSAMAPGKRGQGEGYEQYF. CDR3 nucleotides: TGCAGTGCTATGGCCCCTGGCAAGAGGGGACAGGGTGAAGGCTACGAGCAGTACTTC.

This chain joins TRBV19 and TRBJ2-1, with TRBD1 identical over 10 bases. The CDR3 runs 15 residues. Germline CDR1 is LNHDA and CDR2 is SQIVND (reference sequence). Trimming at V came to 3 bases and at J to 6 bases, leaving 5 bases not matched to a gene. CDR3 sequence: CASSILRDRGNEQFF. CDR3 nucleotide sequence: TGTGCCAGTAGTATCCTCCGGGACAGGGGCAATGAGCAGTTCTTC.

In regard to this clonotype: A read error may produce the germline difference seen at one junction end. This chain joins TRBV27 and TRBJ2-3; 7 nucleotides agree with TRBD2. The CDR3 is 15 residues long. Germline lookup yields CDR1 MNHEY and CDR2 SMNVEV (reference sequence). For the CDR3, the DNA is TGTGCCAGCAGTTTATCGTTGGGGAGGGAAGATACGCAGTGTTTT. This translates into CASSLSLGREDTQCF.

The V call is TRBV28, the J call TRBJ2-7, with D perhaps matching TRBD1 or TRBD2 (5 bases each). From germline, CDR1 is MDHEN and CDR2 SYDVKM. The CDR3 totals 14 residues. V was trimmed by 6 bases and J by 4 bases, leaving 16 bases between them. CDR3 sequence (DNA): TGTGCCAGCAGCCAAACCGGGACCACATACGAGCAGTACGTC. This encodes CASSQTGTTYEQYV.

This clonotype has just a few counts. The CDR3 bases are TGTGCCAGCAGCGCCGGGGGTGAAAAACTGTTTTTT. Protein product: CASSAGGEKLFF. The genes are TRBV14 and TRBJ1-4; TRBD1 is a possible D gene (5 bases). CDR1 is SGHDN, CDR2 FVKESK, per germline. This CDR3 spans 12 amino acids. V was cut by 5 bases and J by 7 bases, with 8 bases left in between.

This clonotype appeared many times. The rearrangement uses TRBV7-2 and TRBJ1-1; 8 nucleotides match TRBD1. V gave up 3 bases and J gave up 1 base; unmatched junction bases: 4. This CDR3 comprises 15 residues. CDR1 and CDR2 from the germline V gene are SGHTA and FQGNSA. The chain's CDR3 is CASSLTGAWNTEAFF. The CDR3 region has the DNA TGTGCCAGCAGCTTGACAGGGGCCTGGAACACTGAAGCTTTCTTT.

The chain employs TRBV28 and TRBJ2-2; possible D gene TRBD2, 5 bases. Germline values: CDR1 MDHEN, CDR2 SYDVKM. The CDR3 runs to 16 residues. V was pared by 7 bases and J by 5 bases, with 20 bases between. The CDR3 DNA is TGTGCCAGCACCCTACCAGGAGGTGAATTAACCGGGGAGCTGTTTTTT. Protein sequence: CASTLPGGELTGELFF.

The CDR3 protein is CASSLTTSGAGTEAFF. CDR3 bases: TGTGCCAGCAGCTTAACCACGTCCGGGGCCGGGACTGAAGCTTTCTTT. The J gene is TRBJ1-1, the V gene TRBV7-9; D might be TRBD1 (5 bases). The CDR3 loop spans 16 amino acids. Germline CDR1 reads SEHNR; CDR2 reads FQNEAQ (reference sequence). Trimming took off 2 bases at V and 5 bases at J, with 18 bases between the two ends.

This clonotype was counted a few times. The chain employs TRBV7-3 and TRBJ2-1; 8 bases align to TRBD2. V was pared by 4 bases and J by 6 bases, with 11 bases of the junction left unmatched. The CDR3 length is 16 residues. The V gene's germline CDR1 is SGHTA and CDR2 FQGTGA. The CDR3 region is CASSWTSSGGGNEQFF. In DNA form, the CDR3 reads TGTGCCAGCAGCTGGACTTCCAGCGGGGGCGGCAATGAGCAGTTCTTC.

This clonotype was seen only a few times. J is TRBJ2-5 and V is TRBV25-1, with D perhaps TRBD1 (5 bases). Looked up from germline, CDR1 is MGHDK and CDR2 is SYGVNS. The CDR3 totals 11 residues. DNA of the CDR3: TGTGCGACAGAGTACCAAGAGACCCAGTACTTC. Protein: CATEYQETQYF.

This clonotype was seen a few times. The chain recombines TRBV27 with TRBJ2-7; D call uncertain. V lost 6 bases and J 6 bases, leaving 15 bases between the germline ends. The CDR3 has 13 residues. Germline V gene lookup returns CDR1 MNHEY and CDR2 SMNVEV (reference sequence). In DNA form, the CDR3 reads TGTGCCAGCAGACTACACGAAGGTAGCGAGCAGTACGTC. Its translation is CASRLHEGSEQYV.

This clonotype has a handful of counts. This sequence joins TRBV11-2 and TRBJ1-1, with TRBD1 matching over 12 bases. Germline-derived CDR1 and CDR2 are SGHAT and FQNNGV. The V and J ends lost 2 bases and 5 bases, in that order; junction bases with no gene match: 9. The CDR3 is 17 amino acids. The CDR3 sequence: CASSLLPGQGARTEAFF. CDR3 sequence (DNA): TGTGCCAGCAGCTTATTACCGGGACAGGGGGCGAGAACTGAAGCTTTCTTT.

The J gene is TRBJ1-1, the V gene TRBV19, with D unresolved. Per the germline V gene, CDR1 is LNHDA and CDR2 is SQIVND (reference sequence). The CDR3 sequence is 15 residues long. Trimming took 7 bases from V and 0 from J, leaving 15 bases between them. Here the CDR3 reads CASTKTPGLNTEAFF. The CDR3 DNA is TGTGCCAGTACTAAAACACCAGGCCTGAACACTGAAGCTTTCTTT.

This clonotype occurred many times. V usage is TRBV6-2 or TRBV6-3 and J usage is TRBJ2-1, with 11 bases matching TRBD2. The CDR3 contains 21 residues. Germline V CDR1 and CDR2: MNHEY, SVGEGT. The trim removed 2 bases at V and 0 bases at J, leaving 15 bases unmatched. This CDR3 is CASSYPTFGLAGGYSYNEQFF. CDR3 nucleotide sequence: TGTGCCAGCAGTTACCCCACCTTTGGGCTAGCGGGGGGATACTCCTACAATGAGCAGTTCTTC.

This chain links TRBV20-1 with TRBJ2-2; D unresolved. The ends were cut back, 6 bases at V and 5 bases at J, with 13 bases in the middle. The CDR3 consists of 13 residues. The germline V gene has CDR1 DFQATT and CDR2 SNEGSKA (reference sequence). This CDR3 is CSAGGSTTGELFF. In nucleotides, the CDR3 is TGCAGTGCCGGCGGTAGCACTACCGGGGAGCTGTTTTTT.

CDR3 in amino acids: CASSIDRGQPQHF. The CDR3 region has the DNA TGTGCCAGCAGTATAGACAGGGGTCAGCCCCAGCATTTT. This sequence joins TRBV28 and TRBJ1-5; 8 positions match TRBD1. The CDR3 has 13 residues. V lost 5 bases to trimming and J lost 6 bases; unmatched junction nucleotides: 3. Germline CDR1 MDHEN, CDR2 SYDVKM.

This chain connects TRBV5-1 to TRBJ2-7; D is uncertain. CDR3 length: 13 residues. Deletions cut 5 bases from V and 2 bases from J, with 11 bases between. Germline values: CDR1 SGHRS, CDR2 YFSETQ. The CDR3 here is CASRYGGTYEQYF. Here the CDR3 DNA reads TGCGCCAGCAGATACGGCGGAACCTACGAGCAGTACTTC.

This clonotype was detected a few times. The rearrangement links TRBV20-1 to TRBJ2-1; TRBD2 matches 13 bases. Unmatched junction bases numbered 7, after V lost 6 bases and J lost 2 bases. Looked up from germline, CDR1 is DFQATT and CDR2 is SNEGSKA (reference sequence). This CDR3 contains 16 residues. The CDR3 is CSADPGLAGTYNEQFF. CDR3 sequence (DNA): TGCAGTGCAGATCCGGGACTAGCGGGGACCTACAATGAGCAGTTCTTC.

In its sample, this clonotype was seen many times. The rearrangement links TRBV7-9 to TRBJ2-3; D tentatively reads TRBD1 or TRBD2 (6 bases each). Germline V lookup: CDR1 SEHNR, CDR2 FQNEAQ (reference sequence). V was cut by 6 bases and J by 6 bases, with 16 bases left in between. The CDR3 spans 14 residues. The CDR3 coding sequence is TGTGCCAGCAGATGGGGGGACACTTTTGATACGCAGTATTTT. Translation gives CASRWGDTFDTQYF.

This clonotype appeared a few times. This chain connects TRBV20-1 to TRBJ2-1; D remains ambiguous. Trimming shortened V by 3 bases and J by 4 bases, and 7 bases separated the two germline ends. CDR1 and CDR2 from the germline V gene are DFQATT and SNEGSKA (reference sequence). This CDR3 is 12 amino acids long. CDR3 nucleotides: TGCAGTGCTAGTAGGGTATACAATGAGCAGTTCTTC. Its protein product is CSASRVYNEQFF.

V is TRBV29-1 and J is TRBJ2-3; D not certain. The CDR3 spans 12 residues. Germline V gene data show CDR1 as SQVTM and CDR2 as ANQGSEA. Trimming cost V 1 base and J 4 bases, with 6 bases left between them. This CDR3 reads CSVEVRPDTQYF. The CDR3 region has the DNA TGCAGCGTTGAAGTCCGACCAGATACGCAGTATTTT.

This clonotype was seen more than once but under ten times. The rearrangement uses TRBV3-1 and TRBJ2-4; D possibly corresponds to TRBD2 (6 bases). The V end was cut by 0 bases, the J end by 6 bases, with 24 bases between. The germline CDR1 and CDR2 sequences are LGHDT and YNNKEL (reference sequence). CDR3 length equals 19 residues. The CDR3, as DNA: TGTGCCAGCAGCCAAGATGGAGGGGACTCCATACCCAGGGTAAACATTCAGTACTTC. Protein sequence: CASSQDGGDSIPRVNIQYF.

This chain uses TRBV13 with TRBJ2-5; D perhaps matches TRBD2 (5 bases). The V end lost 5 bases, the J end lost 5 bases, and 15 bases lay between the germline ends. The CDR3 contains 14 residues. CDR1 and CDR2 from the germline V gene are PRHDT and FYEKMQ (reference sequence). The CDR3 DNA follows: TGTGCCAGCAGCCGTCGGAGGAGATGGGAGACCCAGTACTTC. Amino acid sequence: CASSRRRRWETQYF.

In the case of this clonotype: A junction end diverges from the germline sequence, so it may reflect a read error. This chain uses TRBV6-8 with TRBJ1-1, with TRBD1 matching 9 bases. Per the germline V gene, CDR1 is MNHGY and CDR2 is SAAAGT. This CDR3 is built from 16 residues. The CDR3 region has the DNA TGTGTCAGCAGCGCATCAAGAACAGGGGGCTTTAATGAAGCTTTCTTT. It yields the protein CVSSASRTGGFNEAFF.